A selection of T cell receptor beta chains follows, all from one sample in a study of blood T cell repertoires in COVID-19. Clones were sequenced by immunoSEQ multiplex PCR, and TCRdb holds only the in-frame ones, with some missing. Of about 270,000 clones in the sample, 84% are singletons; the top ten hold approximately 1.5%. What was sequenced was peripheral blood. These receptors were obtained from a human donor with COVID-19, enrolled during active disease. The donor label of this sample is uncertain. CDR3s include the opening cysteine and the closing phenylalanine or tryptophan. A D gene is named only where the DNA matches it firmly. Size is omitted from some rows. Given values are once, few, many or a class for expanded clones.

d_gene: NA; v_gene: TRBV28; j_gene: TRBJ1-5; abundance: NA; CDR3nt: TGTGCCAGCACAAACTCGCTAGGGGCCCATCAGCCCCAGCATTTT; CDR3aa: CASTNSLGAHQPQHF
d_gene: NA; v_gene: TRBV14; j_gene: TRBJ1-1; abundance: few; CDR3nt: TGTGCCAGCAGCCCACAGGGACGGGAAGCTTTCTTT; CDR3aa: CASSPQGREAFF
d_gene: TRBD2; v_gene: TRBV4-2; j_gene: TRBJ2-5; abundance: NA; CDR3nt: TGTGCCAGCAGGGGGGGACTAGCGGGTTGGGAGACCCAGTACTTC; CDR3aa: CASRGGLAGWETQYF
d_gene: TRBD2; v_gene: TRBV19; j_gene: TRBJ2-1; abundance: once; CDR3nt: TGTGCCAGTAGTAACGGAGCGGGAGGAAATGAGCAGTTCTTC; CDR3aa: CASSNGAGGNEQFF
d_gene: TRBD2; v_gene: TRBV6-6; j_gene: TRBJ2-1; abundance: NA; CDR3nt: TGTGCCAGCAGTTGGCTAGCGGATGGTGAGCAGTTCTTC; CDR3aa: CASSWLADGEQFF
d_gene: TRBD1; v_gene: TRBV19; j_gene: TRBJ1-2; abundance: NA; CDR3nt: TGTGCCAGTAGCCCATTTTCGCAGGGGGTAATAGGCTACACCTTC; CDR3aa: CASSPFSQGVIGYTF
d_gene: NA; v_gene: TRBV19; j_gene: TRBJ1-6; abundance: once; CDR3nt: TGTGCCAGTACTACACAGGGAGGGAATTCACCCCTCCACTTT; CDR3aa: CASTTQGGNSPLHF
d_gene: TRBD2; v_gene: TRBV7-9; j_gene: TRBJ2-7; abundance: NA; CDR3nt: TGTGCCAGCAGCTTAGGGGGACTACCCCCCGAGCAGTACTTC; CDR3aa: CASSLGGLPPEQYF
d_gene: NA; v_gene: TRBV5-5; j_gene: TRBJ2-1; abundance: NA; CDR3nt: TGTGCCAGCAGCTTGTCCCGGGAGTTCCCCTCTTTCTACAATGAGCAGTTCTTC; CDR3aa: CASSLSREFPSFYNEQFF
d_gene: NA; v_gene: TRBV11-2; j_gene: TRBJ1-4; abundance: few; CDR3nt: TGTGCCAGCAGCCAAGGGGCGGGGGCTAATGAAAAACTGTTTTTT; CDR3aa: CASSQGAGANEKLFF
d_gene: TRBD1; v_gene: TRBV19; j_gene: TRBJ1-2; abundance: NA; CDR3nt: TGTGCCAGTAGTCCGGGACAGGGGAACTATGGCTACACCTTC; CDR3aa: CASSPGQGNYGYTF
d_gene: NA; v_gene: TRBV7-2; j_gene: TRBJ2-3; abundance: NA; CDR3nt: TGTGCCAGCAGCTTTAGCGGCAGCACAGATACGCAGTATTTT; CDR3aa: CASSFSGSTDTQYF
d_gene: NA; v_gene: TRBV6-5; j_gene: TRBJ1-1; abundance: NA; CDR3nt: TGTGCCACCGGACGTGGGGGGGAGAACACTGAAGCTTTCTTT; CDR3aa: CATGRGGENTEAFF
d_gene: NA; v_gene: TRBV29-1; j_gene: TRBJ2-5; abundance: NA; CDR3nt: TGCAGCGGGAGCAGGGGGGAAACCCAGTACTTC; CDR3aa: CSGSRGETQYF
d_gene: NA; v_gene: TRBV5-4; j_gene: TRBJ2-2; abundance: NA; CDR3nt: TGTGCCAGCAGCTTAGGAGGGAGGATGTCCGGGGAGCTGTTTTTT; CDR3aa: CASSLGGRMSGELFF